A selection of T cell receptor beta chains follows, all from one sample in a study of shared clonotypes between healthy human individuals. This table comes from immunoSEQ multiplex PCR, and its TCRdb copy is limited to in-frame clones, with some not included. Among around 1.6 million clones listed, 95% to 99% were seen once. Sequencing input: naive CD4+ T cells sorted from blood. The receptors shown here come from a man younger than 40 in good health. Each CDR3 is given with its conserved first and last residue. A D gene is named only where the DNA matches it firmly. Not every row has a clone size; where given, it reads once, few, many or a size class.

size	D	V	J	length	DNA	CDR3
NA	NA	TRBV14	TRBJ2-3	15	TGTGCCAGCAGCCCCTCGGGCCCTCTTGGAGATACGCAGTATTTT	CASSPSGPLGDTQYF
NA	NA	TRBV19	TRBJ1-1	13	TGTGCCAGTAGTTACAGTGGGAACACTGAAGCTTTCTTT	CASSYSGNTEAFF
NA	TRBD2	TRBV28	TRBJ2-1	19	TGTGCCAGCAGTCTGCCGGGACTAGCGTCTATCAGCTCCTACAATGAGCAGTTCTTC	CASSLPGLASISSYNEQFF
NA	TRBD1	TRBV4-3	TRBJ2-2	14	TGCGCCAGCAGTCGGACAGGGTCGACCGGGGAGCTGTTTTTT	CASSRTGSTGELFF
NA	NA	TRBV4-1	TRBJ2-3	11	TGCGCCAGCCGCCAGAGAGATACGCAGTATTTT	CASRQRDTQYF
NA	NA	TRBV25-1	TRBJ2-3	16	TGTGCCAGCAGTGACCGACAGCACATTCGAACAGATACGCAGTATTTT	CASSDRQHIRTDTQYF
NA	NA	TRBV12-5	TRBJ2-1	12	TGTGCTAGTGGTCGAGAATTAAATGAGCAGTTCTTC	CASGRELNEQFF
NA	NA	TRBV18	TRBJ2-2	12	TGTGCCAGCTCACCGAGGGAGGGGGAGCTGTTTTTT	CASSPREGELFF
once	TRBD2	TRBV7-9	TRBJ2-4	18	TGTGCCAGCAGCTTATTCCCGACGCTAGCGGGAGTTGGAAACATTCAGTACTTC	CASSLFPTLAGVGNIQYF
NA	NA	TRBV18	TRBJ1-3	15	TGTGCCAGCTCACCATTCGACTTCTCTGGAAACACCATATATTTT	CASSPFDFSGNTIYF
NA	TRBD1	TRBV7-2	TRBJ1-5	15	TGTGCCAGCAGTCGTGACAGGGGTAGCAATCAGCCCCAGCATTTT	CASSRDRGSNQPQHF
once	NA	TRBV28	TRBJ1-5	15	TGTGCCAGCAGTTTTATAACACCTAGCAATCAGCCCCAGCATTTT	CASSFITPSNQPQHF
once	NA	TRBV9	TRBJ2-5	17	TGTGCCAGCAGCGTAGATGATCTGGTTGCTACCCCGGAGACCCAGTACTTC	CASSVDDLVATPETQYF
once	NA	TRBV14	TRBJ2-2	16	TGTGCCAGCAGCCCCCCAGGGGGGCCGAACACCGGGGAGCTGTTTTTT	CASSPPGGPNTGELFF
NA	NA	TRBV7-2	TRBJ2-2	15	TGTGCCAGCATTACCGCGGGGACGAACACCGGGGAGCTGTTTTTT	CASITAGTNTGELFF
NA	NA	TRBV2	TRBJ2-7	12	TGTGCCAGCAGAGGGAACTCCTACGAGCAGTACTTC	CASRGNSYEQYF
NA	NA	TRBV7-9	TRBJ2-3	18	TGTGCCAGCAGACCCTCCCAGGGTCGGCTAGGCCACACAGATACGCAGTATTTT	CASRPSQGRLGHTDTQYF
once	TRBD1	TRBV6-1	TRBJ2-7	16	TGTGCCAGCAGTGAAGCGATCCAGGGGGCCGTCTACGAGCAGTACTTC	CASSEAIQGAVYEQYF
NA	NA	TRBV28	TRBJ2-3	14	TGTGCCAGCAGTGAGACTTTGACTACAGATACGCAGTATTTT	CASSETLTTDTQYF
NA	NA	TRBV5-1	TRBJ2-5	14	TGCGCCAGCAGCTTGGCCCGGCTCCAAGAGACCCAGTACTTC	CASSLARLQETQYF
NA	NA	TRBV4-1	TRBJ2-1	16	TGCGCCAGCAGCCAAAGCCCTGGACAGAGATACAATGAGCAGTTCTTC	CASSQSPGQRYNEQFF
once	NA	TRBV11-2	TRBJ2-1	14	TGTGCCAGCAGCTTAGGTACCCCCAGAATCGAGCAGTTCTTC	CASSLGTPRIEQFF
once	NA	TRBV11-3	TRBJ2-1	16	TGTGCCAGCAGCTTAGGAGTAACCCCAAGGCACAATGAGCAGTTCTTC	CASSLGVTPRHNEQFF
NA	TRBD1	TRBV11-2	TRBJ2-7	16	TGTGCCAGCAGCTTAGTAGGAGACAGGACAGGTGGCGAGCAGTACTTC	CASSLVGDRTGGEQYF
NA	NA	TRBV15	TRBJ2-5	13	TGTGCCACCAGCAGAGATGGGGAAGAGACCCAGTACTTC	CATSRDGEETQYF
NA	NA	TRBV5-6	TRBJ1-3	13	TGTGCCAGCAGCTTGGATCGGGGGAACACCATATATTTT	CASSLDRGNTIYF
NA	NA	TRBV6-6	TRBJ2-7	16	TGTGCCAGCAGTTCACCGGCGGGGCTAGGGCCCTACGAGCAGTACTTC	CASSSPAGLGPYEQYF
NA	NA	TRBV19	TRBJ2-1	12	TGTGCCAGTAGTATAGCTGGACTACCGCAGTTCTTC	CASSIAGLPQFF
NA	TRBD1	TRBV7-2	TRBJ2-3	15	TGTGCCAGCAGCCAACGACAGGGGAGCACAGATACGCAGTATTTT	CASSQRQGSTDTQYF
NA	NA	TRBV2	TRBJ2-5	13	TGTGCCAGCAGTAATCTAGTAATGGAGACCCAGTACTTC	CASSNLVMETQYF
NA	NA	TRBV5-1	TRBJ2-1	14	TGCGCCAGCAGCTTCTGGGGCACCCCTAATGAGCAGTTCTTC	CASSFWGTPNEQFF
NA	TRBD2	TRBV7-3	TRBJ2-1	15	TGTGCCAGCAGCCGTAGCGGGAGCCACTACAATGAGCAGTTCTTC	CASSRSGSHYNEQFF
NA	NA	TRBV7-8	TRBJ2-7	14	TGTGCCAGCAGCTTAGGTAACGGGCCATACGAGCAGTACTTC	CASSLGNGPYEQYF
NA	TRBD2	TRBV18	TRBJ2-3	18	TGTGCCAGCTCACCGACCCCGGGACTAGCGAGCGACACAGATACGCAGTATTTT	CASSPTPGLASDTDTQYF
NA	TRBD1	TRBV30	TRBJ1-1	14	TGTGCCTGGAGTTCGACAGGGTGGGTGACTGAAGCTTTCTTT	CAWSSTGWVTEAFF
NA	NA	TRBV29-1	TRBJ2-5	12	TGCAGCGTTGAAGATGCGGGAGAGACCCAGTACTTC	CSVEDAGETQYF
NA	TRBD1	TRBV6-1	TRBJ2-7	13	TGTGCCACCCGACAGGGTGGGGGATACGAGCAGTACTTC	CATRQGGGYEQYF
NA	TRBD2	TRBV7-8	TRBJ2-6	20	TGTGCCAGCAGCCTTACCCGGACTAGCGGGAGGCACTCTGGGGCCAACGTCCTGACTTTC	CASSLTRTSGRHSGANVLTF
NA	TRBD2	TRBV28	TRBJ2-7	13	TGTGCCACCATAGCGGGAGGGCCTGTCGAGCAGTACTTC	CATIAGGPVEQYF
NA	NA	TRBV9	TRBJ2-2	15	TGTGCCAGCAGCAGGGACCTCCTGAACACCGGGGAGCTGTTTTTT	CASSRDLLNTGELFF
NA	TRBD1	TRBV12-5	TRBJ1-5	21	TGTGCTAGTGGTTTGGACCGAGACCCGGGACAGGGGCTTAATAGCAATCAGCCCCAGCATTTT	CASGLDRDPGQGLNSNQPQHF
NA	TRBD1	TRBV28	TRBJ2-1	16	TGTGCCAGCAGTTTAGCCGAGGCAGGGGGCGACAATGAGCAGTTCTTC	CASSLAEAGGDNEQFF
NA	TRBD2	TRBV6-5	TRBJ2-7	15	TGTGCCAGCAGTTATGGCGGACTAGCGGCCTACGAGCAGTACTTC	CASSYGGLAAYEQYF
NA	TRBD1	TRBV9	TRBJ1-4	15	TGTGCCAGCAGCGTAAGCGGGACAGGTGATGAAAAACTGTTTTTT	CASSVSGTGDEKLFF
NA	TRBD1	TRBV27	TRBJ2-1	18	TGTGCCAGCACCCCGGGACAGGGACATCCTAGCCCCAACAATGAGCAGTTCTTC	CASTPGQGHPSPNNEQFF